One sample yielded the 29 T cell receptor beta chains listed below, sequenced in a study of T cells in Graves' hyperthyroidism and ophthalmopathy. RNA transcripts gave rise to amplified TCR beta CDR3 regions. First-round RT-PCR of the TCR CDR3 relied on the HTBI primer set. TCRdb used MiXCR to reprocess the multiplex PCR reads, holding one entry per CDR3 protein. The data contain more than 500,000 distinct CDR3 sequences, 16% of them seen just once; the ten biggest clones take up about 29%. The sequencing sample was made of blood. The receptors were gathered from a woman in her twenties or thirties with Graves' ophthalmopathy.

This clonotype has a count of ten or more. The chain joins TRBV7-2 to TRBJ1-2; 12 nucleotides match TRBD1. J was trimmed by 4 bases and V by 5 bases; bases with no gene match: 5. CDR3 length: 15 residues. CDR1 and CDR2 from the germline V gene are SGHTA and FQGNSA. CDR3 in amino acids: CASSPGQGAVYGYTF. In nucleotides, the CDR3 is TGTGCCAGCAGCCCGGGACAGGGGGCTGTCTATGGCTACACCTTC.

This clonotype came up a few times. The rearrangement joins TRBV5-6 to TRBJ2-7, with D unresolved. CDR1 and CDR2 from the germline V gene are SGHDT and YYEEEE. V lost 2 bases and J lost 3, with 12 bases in between. CDR3 length: 14 amino acids. The CDR3 reads CASSFSTVNYEQYF. The CDR3 DNA is TGTGCCAGCAGCTTTTCGACTGTCAACTACGAGCAGTACTTC.

This clonotype was counted a few times. This sequence may be a read error, since a much larger clone differs from it by one base. The chain links TRBV5-1 to TRBJ2-1; TRBD2 agrees at 10 bases. CDR1 and CDR2 from the germline V gene are SGHRS and YFSETQ. CDR3 size: 15 residues. The CDR3: CVSSYNSGRWDEQFF. In nucleotides, the CDR3 is TGCGTCAGCAGCTATAATAGCGGGAGGTGGGATGAGCAGTTCTTC.

This clonotype occurred many times. V and J are TRBV6-1 and TRBJ1-4, with TRBD1 identical over 9 bases. Germline V gives CDR1 MNHNS, CDR2 SASEGT. This CDR3 is built from 14 residues. The ends lost 7 bases at V and 5 bases at J; junction bases unmatched: 5. CDR3 in amino acids: CASNLDRGNEKLFF. CDR3 coding DNA: TGTGCCAGCAACCTTGACAGGGGGAATGAAAAACTGTTTTTT.

For this clonotype: Mismatch with germline at one junction end may stem from a read error. The chain links TRBV5-1 to TRBJ2-3; no firm D call. Germline V gene lookup returns CDR1 SGHRS and CDR2 YFSETQ. The CDR3 runs 14 residues. The CDR3 is CAGSLALRTDTQYF. In DNA, the CDR3 is TGCGCCGGCAGCTTGGCCTTGCGGACAGATACGCAGTATTTT. Based on the CDR3 plus reference TRBV5-1 and TRBJ2-3, the full variable domain is KAGVTQTPRYLIKTRGQQVTLSCSPISGHRSVSWYQQTPGQGLQFLFEYFSETQRNKGNFPGRFSGRQFSNSRSEMNVSTLELGDSALYLCAGSLALRTDTQYFGPGTRLTVL.

This clonotype was seen repeatedly, ten times or more. The rearrangement joins TRBV12-3 or TRBV12-4 to TRBJ1-5, with D unclear. CDR3 length: 13 residues. The V end was cut by 1 base, the J end by 3 bases, with 4 bases between. This CDR3 is CASSLGANQPQHF. Here the CDR3 DNA reads TGTGCCAGCAGTTTAGGAGCCAATCAGCCCCAGCATTTT.

This clonotype has more than one count but fewer than ten. CDR3 protein: CASSGDRLSFEQYF. The CDR3 nucleotides read TGTGCCAGCAGTGGGGACAGACTATCGTTCGAGCAGTACTTC. V gene TRBV12-3 or TRBV12-4 combines with J gene TRBJ2-7, with 7 bases that match TRBD1. Trimming cost V 5 bases and J 6 bases; bases outside gene matches: 10. This CDR3 has 14 amino acids.

The CDR3 here is CASREGLPGETQYF. CDR3 in DNA: TGTGCCAGCAGAGAGGGACTGCCGGGAGAGACCCAGTACTTC. This sequence joins TRBV2 and TRBJ2-5, with D maybe TRBD2 (6 bases). The CDR3 is 14 residues long. Germline loops: CDR1 SNHLY, CDR2 FYNNEI. Trimming pared 6 bases from V and 4 bases from J, leaving 15 bases between.

This clonotype has a count of ten or more. The genes are TRBV18 and TRBJ1-1; a possible D gene is TRBD1 (5 bases). This CDR3 has 14 amino acids. Between the trimmed V and J ends, which lost 6 bases and 2 bases, there was a span of 13 bases. The germline V gene encodes CDR1 KGHSH and CDR2 LQKENI. The DNA for the CDR3 is TGTGCCAGCTCCCCGGGACTCCTAAACACTGAAGCTTTCTTT. Translation: CASSPGLLNTEAFF.

This clonotype appeared a few times. The V call is TRBV6-1, the J call TRBJ2-1; TRBD1 or TRBD2 may be the D gene (7 bases each). This CDR3 has 14 residues. Germline CDR1 MNHNS, CDR2 SASEGT. V was shortened by 8 bases and J by 9 bases, with 20 bases between the two germline ends. The CDR3 nucleotides are TGTGCCAGCCGGGGGAGGGGGCCAGCGAGTGAGCAGTTCTTC. Its protein product is CASRGRGPASEQFF.

The J gene is TRBJ2-7, the V gene TRBV4-1; the D is unclear. V dropped 0 bases and J dropped 3 bases, with 12 bases sitting between them. Germline V gene data show CDR1 as MGHRA and CDR2 as YSYEKL. The CDR3 length is 15 residues. CDR3 residues: CASSQDEVTFYEQYF. The DNA of the CDR3 is TGCGCCAGCAGCCAAGATGAGGTGACGTTCTACGAGCAGTACTTC.

V usage is TRBV27 and J usage is TRBJ2-3; 7 bases map to TRBD2. V dropped 2 bases and J dropped 5; count of bases not matched to a gene: 4. Germline loops: CDR1 MNHEY, CDR2 SMNVEV (reference sequence). The CDR3 is 14 amino acids. Here the CDR3 DNA reads TGTGCCAGCAGTTTAGGCGGGAGAATAGATACGCAGTATTTT. Translating it yields CASSLGGRIDTQYF.

This clonotype was seen only a few times. The rearrangement links TRBV4-1 to TRBJ2-7; 11 bases are a match to TRBD1. Germline V CDR1 and CDR2: MGHRA, YSYEKL. J was trimmed by 0 bases and V by 0 bases; bases with no gene match: 4. The CDR3 is made up of 17 amino acids. Here the CDR3 reads CASSQDAGTGGSYEQYF. The CDR3 bases are TGCGCCAGCAGCCAAGATGCGGGGACAGGGGGCTCCTACGAGCAGTACTTC.

The chain is built from TRBV20-1 and TRBJ2-7, with D tentatively TRBD1 (6 bases). Trimming pared 6 bases from V and 3 bases from J, leaving 15 bases between. This CDR3 spans 13 amino acids. Germline V gene sequence: CDR1 DFQATT, CDR2 SNEGSKA (reference sequence). Here the CDR3 reads CSANPNRDYEQYF. The CDR3 DNA follows: TGCAGTGCAAACCCGAACAGGGACTACGAGCAGTACTTC.

In its sample, this clonotype was seen a few times. The chain links TRBV12-3 or TRBV12-4 to TRBJ2-2, with TRBD1 as a possible D gene (6 bases). The CDR3 consists of 13 residues. The V and J ends lost 5 bases and 6 bases respectively, with 10 bases between them. CDR3 amino acids: CASSVRGPGELFF. In DNA, the CDR3 is TGTGCCAGCAGTGTCAGGGGACCCGGGGAGCTGTTTTTT.

V gene TRBV13 combines with J gene TRBJ2-7, with 10 positions matching TRBD1. Germline lookup yields CDR1 PRHDT and CDR2 FYEKMQ (reference sequence). V shed 2 bases and J 4 bases; nucleotides not matched to a gene: 8. This CDR3 is built from 16 residues. CDR3 nucleotides: TGTGCCAGCAGCTTACGATCCGGGACAGGGGTGTACGAGCAGTACTTC. Residues: CASSLRSGTGVYEQYF.

The chain uses TRBV9 and TRBJ1-1; D remains ambiguous. The CDR3 is made up of 15 amino acids. The germline V and J ends were trimmed by 4 bases and 7 bases, with 20 bases remaining between them. Looked up from germline, CDR1 is SGDLS and CDR2 is YYNGEE. The DNA of the CDR3 is TGTGCCAGCAGCCAAGATCGGAGTTCCAGAGGTGAAGCTTTCTTT. Amino acids: CASSQDRSSRGEAFF.

This clonotype showed up just once. One end of the junction varies from germline; a read error may be responsible. In DNA, the CDR3 is TGTGCCAGCATCCAAGGAGGAGGGGTTGTTAACGAGCAGTACTTC. This encodes CASIQGGGVVNEQYF. The chain joins TRBV3-1 to TRBJ2-7; weak D call: TRBD2 (6 bases). CDR3 length: 15 amino acids. CDR1 is LGHDT, CDR2 YNNKEL, per germline (reference sequence).

This clonotype was detected only a few times. The chain carries TRBV10-1 and TRBJ2-5, with 7 bases aligning to TRBD2. V shed 6 bases, J shed 5 bases, and the junction held 3 bases outside the gene matches. The CDR3 has 12 residues. Germline assignment: CDR1 WNHNN and CDR2 SYGVQD (reference sequence). CDR3 loop: CASSGEGETQYF. CDR3 sequence (DNA): TGCGCCAGCAGCGGGGAGGGGGAGACCCAGTACTTC.

This clonotype was observed a few times. The V gene is TRBV9, the J gene TRBJ1-1, with 10 nucleotides matching TRBD1. CDR1 is SGDLS and CDR2 is YYNGEE in the germline V gene. The CDR3 contains 14 residues. The V segment lost 2 bases and the J segment 2 bases; nucleotides outside the gene matches: 0. The CDR3 DNA reads as TGTGCCAGCAGCGTGACAGGGGGCAACACTGAAGCTTTCTTT. Translated, it gives CASSVTGGNTEAFF.

The table lists this clonotype with many counts. This chain uses TRBV5-1 with TRBJ1-5; TRBD1 matches 7 bases. This CDR3 is 13 amino acids long. V gave up 1 base and J gave up 8 bases; unmatched junction bases: 3. CDR1 is SGHRS and CDR2 is YFSETQ in the germline V gene. The CDR3 here is CASSLTGAKPQHF. The CDR3 region has the DNA TGCGCCAGCAGCTTGACAGGGGCTAAGCCCCAGCATTTT.

V is TRBV6-2 or TRBV6-3 and J is TRBJ1-6; D might be TRBD1 (5 bases). The CDR3 consists of 14 residues. Trimming left V 4 bases short and J 8 bases short, with 12 bases between. Per the germline V gene, CDR1 is MNHEY and CDR2 is SVGEGT. The CDR3 loop reads CASSSRGEDSPLHF. DNA of the CDR3: TGTGCCAGCAGTTCCCGGGGGGAAGATTCACCCCTCCACTTT.

This clonotype was observed many times. The J gene is TRBJ2-1, the V gene TRBV12-3 or TRBV12-4; unclear D gene. V lost 1 base and J lost 7, with 8 bases in between. The CDR3 sequence is 13 residues long. CDR3 sequence: CASSLGVLNEQFF. The CDR3 region has the DNA TGTGCCAGCAGTTTAGGTGTCTTGAATGAGCAGTTCTTC.

This clonotype showed up many times. The gene calls are TRBV12-3 or TRBV12-4 and TRBJ2-5; D remains unclear. V gave up 5 bases and J gave up 5 bases, with 15 bases separating them. The CDR3 runs 14 residues. Here the CDR3 reads CASSPPWGGETQYF. The CDR3 bases are TGTGCCAGCAGTCCCCCTTGGGGTGGGGAGACCCAGTACTTC.

This clonotype showed up just a few times. The chain links TRBV5-1 to TRBJ2-2, with TRBD2 matching 14 bases. The CDR3 length is 18 residues. Looked up from germline, CDR1 is SGHRS and CDR2 is YFSETQ. J was trimmed by 4 bases and V by 4 bases; bases with no gene match: 9. The CDR3 DNA reads as TGCGCCAGCAGCCGCGCGGGACTAGCGGGAGTTGGCACCGGGGAGCTGTTTTTT. It translates to CASSRAGLAGVGTGELFF.

The rearrangement links TRBV25-1 to TRBJ2-1, with 10 bases lining up with TRBD1. This CDR3 contains 15 residues. The trim removed 6 bases at V and 5 bases at J, leaving 7 bases unmatched. Germline V lookup: CDR1 MGHDK, CDR2 SYGVNS. CDR3 sequence: CASSRKGTGDNEQFF. In nucleotides, the CDR3 is TGTGCCAGCAGCCGCAAAGGGACAGGGGACAATGAGCAGTTCTTC.

The chain joins TRBV20-1 to TRBJ1-2; tentative D call: TRBD1 (5 bases). Looked up from germline, CDR1 is DFQATT and CDR2 is SNEGSKA (reference sequence). V was trimmed by 4 bases and J by 8 bases, leaving 20 bases between them. CDR3 length equals 14 residues. The CDR3, as DNA: TGCAGTGCTACCCGGGGCCTACTCCTGGAGGGCTACACCTTC. This sequence encodes CSATRGLLLEGYTF.

Of note for this clonotype: A much larger clonotype is one base distant, so this may be a read error. The V and J genes are TRBV12-3 or TRBV12-4 and TRBJ2-1, with TRBD2 matching 10 bases. CDR3 length: 17 residues. The CDR3 sequence is CASSRGTSDHSYDEQFF. DNA for the CDR3: TGTGCCAGCAGCCGAGGGACTAGCGACCACTCCTACGATGAGCAGTTCTTC.

This clonotype was seen a handful of times. The chain couples TRBV5-1 to TRBJ2-3; D is perhaps TRBD1 (6 bases). Per the germline V gene, CDR1 is SGHRS and CDR2 is YFSETQ. Trimming shortened V by 7 bases and J by 2 bases, and 20 bases separated the two germline ends. CDR3 length: 16 amino acids. CDR3 coding DNA: TGCGCCAGCGGCTCACTAGGGGGATCGGTCACAGATACGCAGTATTTT. It yields the protein CASGSLGGSVTDTQYF.